Below are 30 T cell receptor beta chains sequenced from a single sample in a study of shared clonotypes between healthy human individuals. Naive CD8 cells, CD45RO-negative and positively selected for CCR7, excluded terminally differentiated effector memory CD45RA+ cells. The data were produced by immunoSEQ multiplex PCR, yet TCRdb's version contains in-frame clones alone and is incomplete. The sample has under 850,000 clones; over 90% are singletons. Sequenced material: naive CD8+ T cells sorted from blood. The receptor set was obtained from a man aged 25-45 years in good health.

This chain uses TRBV30 with TRBJ2-7; either TRBD1 or TRBD2 may fit D (5 bases each). Germline loops: CDR1 GTSNPN, CDR2 SVGIG (reference sequence). This CDR3 region has 12 residues. Trimming took 5 bases from V and 7 from J, leaving 15 bases between them. The CDR3 region is CAWGDPLIEQYF. As DNA, the CDR3 is TGTGCCTGGGGGGACCCTCTTATTGAGCAGTACTTC.

The CDR3 coding sequence is TGTGCCAGCAGTAGGATCAATCAGCCCCAGCATTTT. Encoded protein: CASSRINQPQHF. The chain joins TRBV27 to TRBJ1-5, with D unclear. CDR3 length: 12 amino acids. V was trimmed by 5 bases and J by 3 bases, leaving 5 bases between them. Germline assignment: CDR1 MNHEY and CDR2 SMNVEV (reference sequence).

The rearrangement links TRBV27 to TRBJ1-5, with D possibly being TRBD1 (5 bases). Trimming stripped 4 bases from V and 2 bases from J, with 9 bases between. CDR3 size: 14 residues. From germline, CDR1 is MNHEY and CDR2 SMNVEV (reference sequence). The CDR3 here is CASSSVGGNQPQHF. CDR3 coding DNA: TGTGCCAGCAGTTCCGTAGGGGGCAATCAGCCCCAGCATTTT.

V usage is TRBV7-3 and J usage is TRBJ2-5; a possible D gene is TRBD2 (5 bases). Germline CDR1 SGHTA, CDR2 FQGTGA. V lost 5 bases and J 3 bases, leaving 16 bases between the germline ends. This CDR3 spans 15 amino acids. Written as DNA, the CDR3 is TGTGCCAGCAGCCTAGCTACTAGAGCGAAAGAGACCCAGTACTTC. Translating it yields CASSLATRAKETQYF. Combining the CDR3 with reference TRBV7-3 and TRBJ2-5 gives the whole variable domain GAGVSQTPSNKVTEKGKYVELRCDPISGHTALYWYRQSLGQGPEFLIYFQGTGAADDSGLPNDRFFAVRPEGSVSTLKIQRTERGDSAVYLCASSLATRAKETQYFGPGTRLLVL.

The CDR3 sequence: CASSLEEGTSGRAGETQYF. The CDR3 DNA sequence: TGTGCCAGCAGCTTAGAGGAGGGGACTAGCGGGAGGGCAGGAGAGACCCAGTACTTC. The genes are TRBV7-9 and TRBJ2-5; 16 nucleotides match TRBD2. V was clipped by 1 base and J by 4 bases; unmatched bases: 9. The germline V gene encodes CDR1 SEHNR and CDR2 FQNEAQ (reference sequence). CDR3 length equals 19 residues.

The chain links TRBV19 to TRBJ2-1, with TRBD2 matching over 7 bases. This CDR3 spans 16 amino acids. V trimming: 4 bases; J trimming: 5 bases; junction bases outside the gene matches: 11. The V gene's germline CDR1 is LNHDA and CDR2 SQIVND (reference sequence). In DNA, the CDR3 is TGTGCCAGTAGTAGGGGCCTTGGACTAGTAGACAATGAGCAGTTCTTC. This sequence encodes CASSRGLGLVDNEQFF.

V usage is TRBV2 and J usage is TRBJ1-5; no clear D gene. The V end lost 0 bases, the J end lost 1 base, and 10 bases lay between the germline ends. Germline assignment: CDR1 SNHLY and CDR2 FYNNEI. CDR3 length: 16 residues. The CDR3 is CASSEATPYSNQPQHF. In DNA form, the CDR3 reads TGTGCCAGCAGTGAAGCGACACCATACAGCAATCAGCCCCAGCATTTT.

The rearrangement uses TRBV9 and TRBJ2-7; 7 bases fit TRBD1. The CDR3 consists of 14 residues. Per germline, CDR1 SGDLS and CDR2 YYNGEE. V shed 4 bases and J 2 bases; nucleotides not matched to a gene: 6. The DNA for the CDR3 is TGTGCCAGCAGCCCCGGGACAGCGACCTACGAGCAGTACTTC. This codes for CASSPGTATYEQYF.

The V gene is TRBV4-2, the J gene TRBJ2-7; D gene unclear. The length of the CDR3 is 14 residues. Germline V gene sequence: CDR1 LGHNA, CDR2 YNFKEQ. V was shortened by 0 bases and J by 3 bases, with 9 bases between the two germline ends. CDR3 DNA: TGTGCCAGCAGCCAAGAGGGCAGGTACTACGAGCAGTACTTC. Translated: CASSQEGRYYEQYF.

The chain couples TRBV4-1 to TRBJ2-2; TRBD2 matches at 11 bases. The V and J ends lost 0 bases and 4 bases, in that order; junction bases with no gene match: 4. The length of the CDR3 is 17 residues. Germline V CDR1 and CDR2: MGHRA, YSYEKL. Here the CDR3 reads CASSQEVAGGSTGELFF. The CDR3, as DNA: TGCGCCAGCAGCCAAGAGGTAGCGGGAGGGAGCACCGGGGAGCTGTTTTTT.

The chain is built from TRBV6-1 and TRBJ2-1, with D perhaps TRBD1 (6 bases). V lost 0 bases, J lost 4 bases, and 25 bases lay in between. CDR1 MNHNS and CDR2 SASEGT come from the germline V gene. The length of the CDR3 is 20 residues. The CDR3 region has the DNA TGTGCCAGCAGTGAAGCGGGTGGGGGACAACAGAGAACCCCTTACAATGAGCAGTTCTTC. The encoded protein is CASSEAGGGQQRTPYNEQFF.

The chain uses TRBV13 and TRBJ2-3, with 8 bases aligning to TRBD1. The germline CDR1 and CDR2 sequences are PRHDT and FYEKMQ (reference sequence). The junction had 8 bases not matched to a gene; V was cut back by 4 bases and J by 2 bases. CDR3 length: 16 amino acids. This chain's CDR3 is CASSSKTGALTDTQYF. CDR3 nucleotides: TGTGCCAGCAGCTCGAAGACAGGGGCCCTCACAGATACGCAGTATTTT.

The chain has TRBV19 and TRBJ2-7; D remains ambiguous. The CDR3 has 13 residues. CDR1 is LNHDA and CDR2 is SQIVND in the germline V gene (reference sequence). Trimming took 5 bases from V and 3 from J, leaving 11 bases between them. The CDR3 region has the DNA TGTGCCAGTAGTTCTTACATCCACTACGAGCAGTACTTC. Its translation: CASSSYIHYEQYF.

The chain is built from TRBV5-6 and TRBJ2-5; 12 bases are shared with TRBD1. V lost 4 bases and J lost 2; bases outside the gene matches: 6. The CDR3 contains 16 residues. Per germline, CDR1 SGHDT and CDR2 YYEEEE. The CDR3 nucleotides are TGTGCCAGCAGCGGGGACAGGGGGCCTATTCAAGAGACCCAGTACTTC. Translating gives CASSGDRGPIQETQYF.

The genes are TRBV11-3 and TRBJ2-1, with D perhaps matching TRBD2 (7 bases). Germline values: CDR1 SGHNT, CDR2 YENEEA. CDR3 length: 17 residues. Trimming took off 8 bases at V and 5 bases at J, with 25 bases between the two ends. CDR3 in amino acids: CASPWGGAIKQNNEQFF. CDR3 DNA: TGTGCCAGCCCGTGGGGGGGGGCGATAAAACAAAACAATGAGCAGTTCTTC. The full variable domain, rest sourced from reference TRBV11-3 and TRBJ2-1, is EAGVVQSPRYKIIEKKQPVAFWCNPISGHNTLYWYLQNLGQGPELLIRYENEEAVDDSQLPKDRFSAERLKGVDSTLKIQPAELGDSAVYLCASPWGGAIKQNNEQFFGPGTRLTVL.

The chain recombines TRBV5-6 with TRBJ2-5; D is ambiguous. Germline V CDR1 and CDR2: SGHDT, YYEEEE. V was clipped by 0 bases and J by 5 bases, with 17 bases between them. This CDR3 comprises 16 residues. The CDR3 protein is CASSLDRGTLGETQYF. The CDR3 DNA sequence: TGTGCCAGCAGCTTGGATAGAGGTACCCTTGGGGAGACCCAGTACTTC.

CDR3 protein: CASSDGLARTDTQYF. CDR3 in DNA: TGTGCCAGCAGTGATGGTCTAGCTCGCACAGATACGCAGTATTTT. V gene TRBV2 combines with J gene TRBJ2-3; maybe TRBD2 (5 bases). Trimming removed 3 bases from V and 1 base from J, with 11 bases in between. Germline CDR1 and CDR2: SNHLY and FYNNEI. CDR3 length: 15 residues. Together with reference TRBV2 and TRBJ2-3, the CDR3 gives the full variable domain: EPEVTQTPSHQVTQMGQEVILRCVPISNHLYFYWYRQILGQKVEFLVSFYNNEISEKSEIFDDQFSVERPDGSNFTLKIRSTKLEDSAMYFCASSDGLARTDTQYFGPGTRLTVL.

This sequence joins TRBV2 and TRBJ2-2; 15 bases are a match to TRBD2. J gave up 5 bases and V 6 bases, and 7 bases lay outside the gene matches. This CDR3 spans 17 amino acids. Germline V gene sequence: CDR1 SNHLY, CDR2 FYNNEI. The CDR3 bases are TGTGCCAGCAGGCACGGACTAGCGGGAGGGCCGACCGGGGAGCTGTTTTTT. Translated, it gives CASRHGLAGGPTGELFF.

The V gene is TRBV27, the J gene TRBJ2-1; TRBD1 matches at 10 bases. This CDR3 is built from 17 residues. Germline loops: CDR1 MNHEY, CDR2 SMNVEV (reference sequence). V trimming: 3 bases; J trimming: 5 bases; junction bases outside the gene matches: 10. The CDR3 sequence is CASSFLPGQGRDNEQFF. The CDR3, as DNA: TGTGCCAGCAGTTTTCTGCCGGGACAGGGGAGGGACAATGAGCAGTTCTTC.

This chain joins TRBV12-5 and TRBJ2-1, with 10 bases lining up with TRBD1. Trimming removed 4 bases from V and 9 bases from J; junction bases left unmatched: 12. This CDR3 region has 16 residues. CDR1 is LGHNT, CDR2 FRNRAP, per germline. The CDR3 protein is CASGSTDRGKRGEQFF. The CDR3 DNA sequence: TGTGCTAGTGGTTCAACGGACAGGGGGAAAAGGGGTGAGCAGTTCTTC.

The V call is TRBV6-4, the J call TRBJ2-3; D possibly corresponds to TRBD2 (5 bases). Trimming left V 0 bases short and J 3 bases short, with 10 bases between. CDR1 MRHNA and CDR2 SNTAGT come from the germline V gene. The CDR3 covers 15 residues. The CDR3 bases are TGTGCCAGCAGTGACTCGGCGGGTGTGACAGATACGCAGTATTTT. It yields the protein CASSDSAGVTDTQYF.

V is TRBV7-2 and J is TRBJ1-3; D is perhaps TRBD1 (5 bases). The germline gives CDR1 SGHTA, CDR2 FQGNSA. The V end was cut by 6 bases, the J end by 0 bases, with 12 bases between. The CDR3 is made up of 15 amino acids. The CDR3 sequence is CASRLDISSGNTIYF. CDR3 in DNA: TGTGCCAGCAGACTGGACATTTCCTCTGGAAACACCATATATTTT.

The V gene is TRBV4-1, the J gene TRBJ2-7, with 9 nucleotides matching TRBD1. Looked up from germline, CDR1 is MGHRA and CDR2 is YSYEKL. The V and J ends lost 2 bases and 7 bases, in that order; junction bases with no gene match: 9. The CDR3 contains 15 residues. The CDR3 nucleotides are TGCGCCAGCAGCCAATTACCACAGGGGGCGGGAGAGCAGTACTTC. Translated: CASSQLPQGAGEQYF.

This chain links TRBV6-6 with TRBJ1-4; D is undetermined. Germline V gene sequence: CDR1 MNHNY, CDR2 SVGAGI (reference sequence). The CDR3 covers 13 residues. Trimming pared 2 bases from V and 7 bases from J, leaving 8 bases between. For the CDR3, the DNA is TGTGCCAGCAGTTACGGTTCGGGTGAAAAACTGTTTTTT. Protein: CASSYGSGEKLFF.

This clone was seen only once. The chain uses TRBV5-5 and TRBJ2-7, with 8 bases lining up with TRBD2. This CDR3 contains 15 residues. The junction had 7 bases not matched to a gene; V was cut back by 1 base and J by 4 bases. CDR1 is SGHKS and CDR2 is YYEKEE in the germline V gene (reference sequence). The DNA for the CDR3 is TGTGCCAGCAGCTTGTCGGCGGGAGGTGGGTACGAGCAGTACTTC. This translates into CASSLSAGGGYEQYF. Full variable domain (missing parts from reference TRBV5-5 and TRBJ2-7): DAGVTQSPTHLIKTRGQQVTLRCSPISGHKSVSWYQQVLGQGPQFIFQYYEKEERGRGNFPDRFSARQFPNYSSELNVNALLLGDSALYLCASSLSAGGGYEQYFGPGTRLTVT.

The CDR3 nucleotides are TGTGCCAGTAGCCCAGGAAACAACCTAGGTAGAGGCTACACCTTC. Residues: CASSPGNNLGRGYTF. This chain connects TRBV19 to TRBJ1-2; no reliable D call. The length of the CDR3 is 15 residues. The germline V gene has CDR1 LNHDA and CDR2 SQIVND (reference sequence). The V end was cut by 6 bases, the J end by 8 bases, with 22 bases between.

This clone has only one observation. CDR3 nucleotides: TGTGCCAGCAGCATGACTAGCGGGAGCGTAGATACGCAGTATTTT. Its protein product is CASSMTSGSVDTQYF. The chain combines TRBV7-9 with TRBJ2-3; 12 nucleotides agree with TRBD2. The trim removed 5 bases at V and 5 bases at J, leaving 5 bases unmatched. There are 15 residues in the CDR3. Germline V CDR1 and CDR2: SEHNR, FQNEAQ (reference sequence).

The chain is built from TRBV27 and TRBJ2-1; 7 bases match TRBD2. The CDR3 sequence is 14 residues long. The germline V gene encodes CDR1 MNHEY and CDR2 SMNVEV (reference sequence). The J segment lost 9 bases and the V segment lost 4 bases, leaving 9 bases of the junction unmatched. CDR3 in amino acids: CASSSLAVVVEQFF. In nucleotides, the CDR3 is TGTGCCAGCAGTTCTCTAGCGGTGGTGGTTGAGCAGTTCTTC.

The genes are TRBV13 and TRBJ2-7; D might be TRBD1 (5 bases). The germline V gene has CDR1 PRHDT and CDR2 FYEKMQ (reference sequence). The CDR3 is made up of 14 amino acids. V lost 4 bases, J lost 0 bases, and 10 bases lay in between. The CDR3 region is CASSSTAYSYEQYF. The CDR3 region has the DNA TGTGCCAGCAGCTCGACAGCTTACTCCTACGAGCAGTACTTC.

The rearrangement uses TRBV15 and TRBJ2-3, with 9 bases matching TRBD2. Germline CDR1 LNHNV, CDR2 YYDKDF (reference sequence). CDR3 size: 15 residues. V lost 5 bases to trimming and J lost 1 base; unmatched junction nucleotides: 4. The CDR3, as DNA: TGTGCCACCAGCGGCCTAGCGGGGCGCACAGATACGCAGTATTTT. This encodes CATSGLAGRTDTQYF.